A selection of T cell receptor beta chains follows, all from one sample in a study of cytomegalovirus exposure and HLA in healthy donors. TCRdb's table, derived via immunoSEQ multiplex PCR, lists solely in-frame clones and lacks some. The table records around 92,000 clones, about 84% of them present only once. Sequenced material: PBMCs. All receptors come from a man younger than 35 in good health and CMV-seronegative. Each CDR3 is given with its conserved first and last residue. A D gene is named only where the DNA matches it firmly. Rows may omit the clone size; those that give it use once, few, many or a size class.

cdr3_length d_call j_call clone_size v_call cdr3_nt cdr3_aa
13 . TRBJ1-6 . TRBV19 TGTGCCAGTAGTATAGACGATAATTCACCCCTCCACTTT CASSIDDNSPLHF
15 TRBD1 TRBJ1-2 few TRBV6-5 TGTGCCAGCAGTTACGCGGGACAGCAAACGGATGGCTACACCTTC CASSYAGQQTDGYTF
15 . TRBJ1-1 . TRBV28 TGTGCCAGCAGCCGCCTCGGGGGGATGAACACTGAAGCTTTCTTT CASSRLGGMNTEAFF
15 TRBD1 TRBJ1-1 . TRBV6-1 TGTGCCAGCAGTGACCCGGGACAGGGGCGCACTGAAGCTTTCTTT CASSDPGQGRTEAFF
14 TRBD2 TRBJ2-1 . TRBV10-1 TGCGCCAGCAGTGAAAATAGCGGGGGGTCTAAGCAGTTCTTC CASSENSGGSKQFF
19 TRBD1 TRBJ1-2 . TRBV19 TGTGCCAGTAGTATTAGGGGACAGGGCCCCTGGGCAGCTAACTATGGCTACACCTTC CASSIRGQGPWAANYGYTF
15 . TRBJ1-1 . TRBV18 TGTGCCAGCTCAGGCCTGGGGGGAATGAACACTGAAGCTTTCTTT CASSGLGGMNTEAFF
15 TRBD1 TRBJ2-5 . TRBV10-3 TGTGCCATCAGTGCGCCCTTTGGACAGGGGGAGACCCAGTACTTC CAISAPFGQGETQYF
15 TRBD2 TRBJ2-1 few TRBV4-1 TGCGCCAGCAGCCCCTTAGCGGGGGGGTACAATGAGCAGTTCTTC CASSPLAGGYNEQFF
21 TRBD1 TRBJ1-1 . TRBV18 TGTGCCAGCTCACCCTCCCCCCCCCTCGGGGACAGGAGACCCTTGAACACTGAAGCTTTCTTT CASSPSPPLGDRRPLNTEAFF
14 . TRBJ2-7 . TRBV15 TGTGCCACCAGGGGTTCCGGAGGCGGCTACGAGCAGTACTTC CATRGSGGGYEQYF
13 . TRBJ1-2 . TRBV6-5 TGTGCCAGCAGTTCCGGTCGGAGAAATGGCTACACCTTC CASSSGRRNGYTF
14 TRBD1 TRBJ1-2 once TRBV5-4 TGTGCCAGCAGCGTCAACAGGGGTAACTATGGCTACACCTTC CASSVNRGNYGYTF
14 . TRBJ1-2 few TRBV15 TGTGCCACCAGCAGAGATAGGGGATACTATGGCTACACCTTC CATSRDRGYYGYTF
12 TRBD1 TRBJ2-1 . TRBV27 TGTGCCAGCAGTTCGACAGGGGAAGAGCAGTTCTTC CASSSTGEEQFF
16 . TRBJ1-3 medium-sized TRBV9 TGTGCCAGCAGCGTTAGCGACTCTAACCTAGGAAACACCATATATTTT CASSVSDSNLGNTIYF
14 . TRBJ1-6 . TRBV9 TGTGCCAGCAGCGTGGAGGGAAATAATTCACCCCTCCACTTT CASSVEGNNSPLHF
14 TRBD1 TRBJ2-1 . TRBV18 TGTGCCAGCTCACCACCGGACAGGGGAAATGAGCAGTTCTTC CASSPPDRGNEQFF
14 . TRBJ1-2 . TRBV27 TGTGCCAGCAGTTTATCCGCGGACAGCCATGGCTACACCTTC CASSLSADSHGYTF
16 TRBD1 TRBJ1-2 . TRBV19 TGTGCCAGTAGTTTCTCACAGGGGGCGACGTACTATGGCTACACCTTC CASSFSQGATYYGYTF
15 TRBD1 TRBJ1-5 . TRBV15 TGTGCCACCTCCCTCAGGGGGAGCGGTAATCAGCCCCAGCATTTT CATSLRGSGNQPQHF
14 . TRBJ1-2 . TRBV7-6 TGTGCCAGCAGCCCCTTTTTTCCAGACTATGGCTACACCTTC CASSPFFPDYGYTF
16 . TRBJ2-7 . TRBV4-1 TGCGCCAGCAGCCAAGGTTGGGACACTCCTACTTACGAGCAGTACTTC CASSQGWDTPTYEQYF
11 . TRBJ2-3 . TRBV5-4 TGTGCCAGCAGCCAGGGATTTGCGCAGTATTTT CASSQGFAQYF
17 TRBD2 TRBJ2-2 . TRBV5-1 TGCGCCAGCAGCTTTCAAGCGGCGGGGGGGGCCACCGGGGAGCTGTTTTTT CASSFQAAGGATGELFF
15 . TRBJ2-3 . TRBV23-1 TGCGCCAGACCACGGGGGCGGGGGTGCACAGATACGCAGTATTTT CARPRGRGCTDTQYF
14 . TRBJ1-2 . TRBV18 TGTGCCAGCGCCCCCGTGGGTCAGGGCTATGGCTACACCTTC CASAPVGQGYGYTF
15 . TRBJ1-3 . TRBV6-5 TGTGCCAGCAGCCCGGGGGGGGTACTTGGAAACACCATATATTTT CASSPGGVLGNTIYF
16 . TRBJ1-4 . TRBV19 TGTGCCAGTAGGCATGGACAAGACTCAACTAATGAAAAACTGTTTTTT CASRHGQDSTNEKLFF
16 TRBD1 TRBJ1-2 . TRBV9 TGTGCCAGCAGCCCACCCACAGGGGGCTCCGGGTATGGCTACACCTTC CASSPPTGGSGYGYTF
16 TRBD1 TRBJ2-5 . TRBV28 TGTGCCAGCAGTTTGGGGACAGGGGGTCGGCAAGAGACCCAGTACTTC CASSLGTGGRQETQYF
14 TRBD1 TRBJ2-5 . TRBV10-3 TGTGCCATCAGTACTACGGGACAGAGGGAGACCCAGTACTTC CAISTTGQRETQYF
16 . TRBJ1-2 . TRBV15 TGTGCCACCAGCCCCCTTTTGATGGAGACGTCCTATGGCTACACCTTC CATSPLLMETSYGYTF